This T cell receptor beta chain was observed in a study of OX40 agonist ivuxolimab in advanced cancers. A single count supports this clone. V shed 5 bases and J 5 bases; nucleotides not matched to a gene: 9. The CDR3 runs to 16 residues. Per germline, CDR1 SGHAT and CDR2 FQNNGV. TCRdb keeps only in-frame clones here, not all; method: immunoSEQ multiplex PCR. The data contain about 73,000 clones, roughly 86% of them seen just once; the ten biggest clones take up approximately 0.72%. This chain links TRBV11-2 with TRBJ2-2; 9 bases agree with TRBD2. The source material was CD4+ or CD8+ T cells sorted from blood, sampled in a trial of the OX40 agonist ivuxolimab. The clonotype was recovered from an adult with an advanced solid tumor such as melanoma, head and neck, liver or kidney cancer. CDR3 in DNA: TGTGCCAGCAGCCGCCTAGCGGGAAAGGGTACCGGGGAGCTGTTTTTT. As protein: CASSRLAGKGTGELFF.